This T cell receptor beta chain comes out of a study of CD8+ T cells in alopecia areata (dated by TCRdb to between 2017 and 2018). Some background on the complete study: Treated patients were enrolled in an open-label pilot trial of oral tofacitinib at 5 to 10 mg twice daily for moderate-to-severe alopecia areata. TCRbeta CDR3 regions were amplified by immunoSEQ multiplex PCR using 35 Vbeta forward and 13 Jbeta reverse primers. Biopsies were taken from tofacitinib-treated patients at baseline and again at 4 and 24 weeks into treatment, and several of those patients also had a later scalp biopsy. Patients stayed on tofacitinib for 6 to 18 months and then had 6 months of follow-up off drug so that delayed response and recurrence could be assessed. RNA came from the PAXgene miRNA kit for fixed scalp, the miRNeasy kit for PBMCs, and the RNeasy kit for mouse skin. The SALT score, which quantifies the percentage of affected scalp surface area, was used to measure disease severity in treated patients. High-throughput TCRbeta sequencing was used to examine T cell clonal expansion in alopecia areata in both the C3H/HeJ mouse model and human patients. On the human side, TCRbeta sequencing was run on scalp tissue and on sorted CD4+ and CD8+ peripheral blood T cells from healthy controls and from alopecia areata patients with either patchy or totalis/universalis disease. Clonality in the scalp was compared among normal scalp (n=4), patchy alopecia areata scalp (n=8), and alopecia totalis/universalis scalp (n=8). Broader findings and caveats from the paper: Scalp TCR repertoire analysis is complicated because resident alphabeta T cells in normal human skin are also sequenced, whereas mouse skin is dominated by gammadelta T cells. With tofacitinib, both scalp clonality and the number of expanded CD8+ clones among the top 100 scalp clones went down significantly. Compared with normal scalp, lesional scalp, particularly in alopecia totalis/universalis, had higher clonality and more expanded CD8+ clones, which suggests antigenic drive. Shared TCR sequences between patients were less evident than in mice, which may be partly attributable to HLA diversity in the patient population. The treated cohort was small, with a single nonresponder, so links between baseline CD8+ expansion and response need larger studies. During tofacitinib treatment, many expanded lesional clones remained in scalp and blood, and this persistence may partly explain relapse after treatment is stopped.

Only a few counts were recorded for this clone. Its cognate antigen has yet to be identified. Per-base quality was not reported, and no clone a single base away is much larger than it. Libraries came from the immunoSEQ multiplex PCR assay. RNA was extracted from all samples and reverse transcribed into cDNA as template for TCR sequencing. First-strand cDNA was synthesized using SuperScript III with a 2:1 mix of oligo-dT and random hexamers. A synthetic immune receptor repertoire was used to measure amplification bias, and any remaining bias was corrected computationally. The authors processed their data as follows. Raw reads were preprocessed for error removal, and CDR3 was defined according to IMGT conventions as running from the conserved cysteine to phenylalanine. Clonality was computed as 1 minus the Shannon entropy, with the entropy normalized by log2 of the number of productive unique TCRs. CD4 or CD8 identity of scalp clones was inferred by cross-referencing scalp TCRbeta sequences with sorted blood CD4 and CD8 repertoires. TCRdb retrieved this table from immuneACCESS and kept in-frame rearrangements only. Not all clones are present; in checked studies, unresolved V genes account for under half, and no reason is known for the remainder. That table furnishes V, J and clone size, whereas the DNA furnished D and trimming. Across this sample there are 6,900 or so clones, with nearly 70% seen only once. 16% of the sample goes to the ten largest clones.

Based on the germline V gene, the CDR1 and CDR2 sequences are SGHDT and YYEEEE. V is cut back by 3 bases and J by 4 bases, with 6 bases in the junction unmatched. The CDR3 spans 15 residues, from the cysteine through the phenylalanine. Only CDR3 DNA is held: 45 bases, read in frame from base 1. Explained via the paper, the time point label denotes: approximately 4 weeks on oral tofacitinib. The treatment or condition label for this specimen denotes: oral pan-JAK inhibitor, 5-10 mg twice daily. Lesional scalp punch biopsies and peripheral blood were obtained from alopecia areata patients. Human scalp biopsies were fixed immediately in PAXgene tissue containers.

The V and J segments used are TRBV5-6 and TRBJ2-1; TRBD1 lines up with 8 middle nucleotides. The source of this sequence is a human donor with alopecia areata. The starting material was skin, obtained at week 4, from a patient treated with tofacitinib. The bases read TGTGCCAGCAGCTGGCGGACAGGGTCGTACAATGAGCAGTTCTTC. Its protein is CASSWRTGSYNEQFF.